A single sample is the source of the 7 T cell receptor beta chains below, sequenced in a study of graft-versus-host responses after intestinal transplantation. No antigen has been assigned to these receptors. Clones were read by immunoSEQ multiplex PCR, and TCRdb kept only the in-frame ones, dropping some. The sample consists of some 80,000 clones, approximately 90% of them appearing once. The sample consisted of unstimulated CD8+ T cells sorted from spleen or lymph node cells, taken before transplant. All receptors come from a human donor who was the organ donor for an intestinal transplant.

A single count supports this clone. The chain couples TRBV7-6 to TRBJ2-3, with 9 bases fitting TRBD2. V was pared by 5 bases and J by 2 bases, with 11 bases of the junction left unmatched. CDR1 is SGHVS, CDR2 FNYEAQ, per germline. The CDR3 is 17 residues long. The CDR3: CASSPLAPSGATDTQYF. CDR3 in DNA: TGTGCCAGCAGCCCCCTAGCACCTAGCGGGGCCACAGATACGCAGTATTTT.

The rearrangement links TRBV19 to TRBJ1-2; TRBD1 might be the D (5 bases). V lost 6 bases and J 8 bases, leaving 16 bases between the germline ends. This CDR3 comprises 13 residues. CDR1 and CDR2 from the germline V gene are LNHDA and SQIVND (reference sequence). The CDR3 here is CASSRGREKGYTF. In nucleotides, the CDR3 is TGTGCCAGTAGCCGGGGACGGGAGAAGGGCTACACCTTC.

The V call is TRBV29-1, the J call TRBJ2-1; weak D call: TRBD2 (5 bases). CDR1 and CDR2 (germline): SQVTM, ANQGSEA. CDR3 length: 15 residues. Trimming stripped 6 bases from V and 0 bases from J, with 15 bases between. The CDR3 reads CSVQTLGASYNEQFF. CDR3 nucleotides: TGCAGCGTACAAACCCTGGGAGCCTCCTACAATGAGCAGTTCTTC.

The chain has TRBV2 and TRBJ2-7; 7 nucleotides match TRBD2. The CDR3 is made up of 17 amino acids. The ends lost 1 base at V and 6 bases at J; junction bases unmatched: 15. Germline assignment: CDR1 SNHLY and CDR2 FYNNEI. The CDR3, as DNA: TGTGCCAGCAGTGAAGGGATGCTGGGCGGGGAGGGGTCCGAGCAGTACTTC. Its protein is CASSEGMLGGEGSEQYF.

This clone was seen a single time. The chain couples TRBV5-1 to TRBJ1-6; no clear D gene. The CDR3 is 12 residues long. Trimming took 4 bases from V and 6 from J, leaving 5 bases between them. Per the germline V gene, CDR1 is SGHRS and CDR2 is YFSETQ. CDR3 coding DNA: TGCGCCAGCAGCACCGGTAATTCACCCCTCCACTTT. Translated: CASSTGNSPLHF.

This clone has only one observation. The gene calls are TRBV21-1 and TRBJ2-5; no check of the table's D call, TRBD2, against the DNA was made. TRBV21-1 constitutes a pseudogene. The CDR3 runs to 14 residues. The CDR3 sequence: CASSKASICETQYF. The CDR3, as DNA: TGTGCCAGCAGCAAAGCTAGCATCTGCGAGACCCAGTACTTC.

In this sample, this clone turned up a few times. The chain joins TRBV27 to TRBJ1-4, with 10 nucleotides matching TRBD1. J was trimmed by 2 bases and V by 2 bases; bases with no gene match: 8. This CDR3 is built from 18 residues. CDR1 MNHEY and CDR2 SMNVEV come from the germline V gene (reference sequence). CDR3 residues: CASSLRPGQGFTNEKLFF. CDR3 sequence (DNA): TGTGCCAGCAGTTTACGGCCGGGACAGGGGTTTACTAATGAAAAACTGTTTTTT.